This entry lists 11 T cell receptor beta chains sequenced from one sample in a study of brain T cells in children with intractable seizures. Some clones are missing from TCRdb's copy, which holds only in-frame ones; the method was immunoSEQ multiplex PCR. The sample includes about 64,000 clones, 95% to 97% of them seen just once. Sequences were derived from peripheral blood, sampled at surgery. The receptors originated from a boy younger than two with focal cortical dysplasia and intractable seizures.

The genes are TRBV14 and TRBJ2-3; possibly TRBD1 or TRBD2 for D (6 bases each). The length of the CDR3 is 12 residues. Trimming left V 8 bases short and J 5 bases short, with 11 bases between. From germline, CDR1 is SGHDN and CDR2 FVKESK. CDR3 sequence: CASRGPGDTQYF. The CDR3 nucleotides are TGTGCCAGCCGGGGGCCCGGAGATACGCAGTATTTT.

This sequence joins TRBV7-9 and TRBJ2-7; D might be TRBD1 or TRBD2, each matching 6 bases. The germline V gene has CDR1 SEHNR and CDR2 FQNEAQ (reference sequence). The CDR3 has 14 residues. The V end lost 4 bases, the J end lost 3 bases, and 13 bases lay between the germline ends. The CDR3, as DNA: TGTGCCAGCAGCTGGGGGGCGGGCTACTACGAGCAGTACTTC. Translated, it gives CASSWGAGYYEQYF. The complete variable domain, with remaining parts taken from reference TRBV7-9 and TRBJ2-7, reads DTGVSQNPRHKITKRGQNVTFRCDPISEHNRLYWYRQTLGQGPEFLTYFQNEAQLEKSRLLSDRFSAERPKGSFSTLEIQRTEQGDSAMYLCASSWGAGYYEQYFGPGTRLTVT.

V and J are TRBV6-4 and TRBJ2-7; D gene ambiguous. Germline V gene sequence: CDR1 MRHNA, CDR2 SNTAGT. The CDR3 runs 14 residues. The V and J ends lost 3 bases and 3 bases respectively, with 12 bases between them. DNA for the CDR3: TGTGCCAGCAGTGATGTGGGAACTCTCTACGAGCAGTACTTC. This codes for CASSDVGTLYEQYF.

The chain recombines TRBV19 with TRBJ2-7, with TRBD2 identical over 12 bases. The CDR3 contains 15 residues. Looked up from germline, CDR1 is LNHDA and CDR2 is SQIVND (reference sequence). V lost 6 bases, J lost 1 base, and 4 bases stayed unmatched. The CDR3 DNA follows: TGTGCCAGTAGACGACTAGCGGGGGATTCCTACGAGCAGTACTTC. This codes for CASRRLAGDSYEQYF. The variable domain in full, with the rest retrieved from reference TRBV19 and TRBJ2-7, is DGGITQSPKYLFRKEGQNVTLSCEQNLNHDAMYWYRQDPGQGLRLIYYSQIVNDFQKGDIAEGYSVSREKKESFPLTVTSAQKNPTAFYLCASRRLAGDSYEQYFGPGTRLTVT.

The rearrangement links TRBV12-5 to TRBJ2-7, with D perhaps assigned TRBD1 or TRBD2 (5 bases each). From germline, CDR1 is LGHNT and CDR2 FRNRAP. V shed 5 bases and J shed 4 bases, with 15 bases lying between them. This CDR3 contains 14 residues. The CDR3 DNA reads TGTGCTAGTGGTCCCCGGGACGGAGGATACGAGCAGTACTTC. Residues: CASGPRDGGYEQYF.

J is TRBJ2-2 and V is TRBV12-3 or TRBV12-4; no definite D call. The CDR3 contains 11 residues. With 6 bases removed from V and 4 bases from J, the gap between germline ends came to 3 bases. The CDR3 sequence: CASRGTGELFF. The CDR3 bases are TGTGCCAGCAGGGGCACCGGGGAGCTGTTTTTT.

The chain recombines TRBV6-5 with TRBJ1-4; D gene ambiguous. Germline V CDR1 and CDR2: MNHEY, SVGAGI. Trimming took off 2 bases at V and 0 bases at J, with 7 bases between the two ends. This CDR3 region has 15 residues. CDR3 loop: CASSYQEATNEKLFF. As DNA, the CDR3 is TGTGCCAGCAGTTACCAAGAAGCAACTAATGAAAAACTGTTTTTT.

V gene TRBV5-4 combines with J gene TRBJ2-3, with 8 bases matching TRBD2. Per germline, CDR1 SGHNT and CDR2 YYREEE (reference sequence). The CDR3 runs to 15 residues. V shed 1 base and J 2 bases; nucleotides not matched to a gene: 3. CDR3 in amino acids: CASSLRGGFTDTQYF. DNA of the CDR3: TGTGCCAGCAGCTTGCGGGGGGGCTTCACAGATACGCAGTATTTT. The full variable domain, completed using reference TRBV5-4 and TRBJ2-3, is ETGVTQSPTHLIKTRGQQVTLRCSSQSGHNTVSWYQQALGQGPQFIFQYYREEENGRGNFPPRFSGLQFPNYSSELNVNALELDDSALYLCASSLRGGFTDTQYFGPGTRLTVL.

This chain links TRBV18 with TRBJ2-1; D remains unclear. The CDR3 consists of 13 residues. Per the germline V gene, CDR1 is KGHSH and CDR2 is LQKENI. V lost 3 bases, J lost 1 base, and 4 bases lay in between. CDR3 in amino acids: CASSPASYNEQFF. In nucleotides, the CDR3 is TGTGCCAGCTCACCCGCGTCCTACAATGAGCAGTTCTTC.

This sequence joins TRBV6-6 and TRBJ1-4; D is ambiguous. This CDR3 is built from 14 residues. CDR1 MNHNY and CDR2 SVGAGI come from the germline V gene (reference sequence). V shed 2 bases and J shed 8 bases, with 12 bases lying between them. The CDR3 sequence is CASSYRGFWEKLFF. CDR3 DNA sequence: TGTGCCAGCAGTTACCGTGGGTTTTGGGAAAAACTGTTTTTT.

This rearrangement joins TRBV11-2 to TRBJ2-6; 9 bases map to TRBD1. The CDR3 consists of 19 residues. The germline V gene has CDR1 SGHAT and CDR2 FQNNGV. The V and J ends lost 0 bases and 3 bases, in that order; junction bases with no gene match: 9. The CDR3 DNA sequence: TGTGCCAGCAGCTTAGAACCGGGACAGGGTCTTCGTGGGGCCAACGTCCTGACTTTC. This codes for CASSLEPGQGLRGANVLTF.